This TCR beta chain was profiled in a study of blood T cells in healthy people across ages. Regarding the study as a whole: A strong correlation between TCR beta diversity and naive T cell percentage was seen. CMV infection status of these donors was not known.

Comment on this clonotype: Its antigen is unknown. At one boundary the junction diverges from the germline segment, which might be a read error.

This CDR3 region has 14 residues. Germline V gives CDR1 DFQATT, CDR2 SNEGSKA (reference sequence). Combining a sample-barcoded 5' primer with a J-beta primer mix, a second PCR ran for about 6 to 11 cycles. Each CDR3 protein gets one entry after TCRdb re-called the 5' RACE reads with MiXCR. The repertoire consists of around 1.5 million distinct CDR3 sequences, with roughly a third occurring once and the leading ten covering about 11%. Sequenced input: blood. The chain combines TRBV20-1 with TRBJ2-1, with D unclear. This TCR came from a woman aged 25 to 45 in good health. CDR3 region: CSAFPAQFYDEQFF. As DNA, the CDR3 is TGCAGTGCTTTCCCTGCCCAATTCTACGATGAGCAGTTCTTC.